This is a list of T cell receptor beta chains from one sample in a study of blood T cell repertoires in COVID-19. The assay was immunoSEQ multiplex PCR, and TCRdb's table has in-frame clones only and misses some. The data hold a few hundred thousand clones, with around 84% observed a single time. The sequenced sample consisted of peripheral blood. These receptors came from a man aged 50 or older with acute or convalescent COVID-19. CDR3s include the opening cysteine and the closing phenylalanine or tryptophan. The order of the fields is J gene, D gene, clone size, V gene, CDR3 DNA, CDR3 protein. The D gene is left open where the match is weak. Not all rows give a size; the values are once, few, many and, for expanded clones, a class.

j_gene: TRBJ2-3; d_gene: -; abundance: -; v_gene: TRBV6-5; CDR3nt: TGTGCCAGCAGTTACTCCCCGACTCCCCCCGGAGATACGCAGTATTTT; CDR3aa: CASSYSPTPPGDTQYF
j_gene: TRBJ1-1; d_gene: -; abundance: -; v_gene: TRBV29-1; CDR3nt: TGCAGCGTTGAAGGAGGGGGAGATGAAGCTTTCTTT; CDR3aa: CSVEGGGDEAFF
j_gene: TRBJ1-1; d_gene: -; abundance: -; v_gene: TRBV19; CDR3nt: TGTGCCAGTATTATAGGGGGGGGCACTGAAGCTTTCTTT; CDR3aa: CASIIGGGTEAFF
j_gene: TRBJ2-2; d_gene: -; abundance: once; v_gene: TRBV10-1; CDR3nt: TGCGCCAGCAGTGTGGACAGGGAGGGCACCGGGGAGCTGTTTTTT; CDR3aa: CASSVDREGTGELFF
j_gene: TRBJ1-4; d_gene: -; abundance: -; v_gene: TRBV6-5; CDR3nt: TGTGCCAGCAGTCCGTTCGCAACTAATGAAAAACTGTTTTTT; CDR3aa: CASSPFATNEKLFF
j_gene: TRBJ2-7; d_gene: -; abundance: -; v_gene: TRBV5-1; CDR3nt: TGCGCCAGCAGCACCGGACAGTGGGGCGAGCAGTACTTC; CDR3aa: CASSTGQWGEQYF
j_gene: TRBJ2-1; d_gene: -; abundance: -; v_gene: TRBV5-4; CDR3nt: TGTGCCAGCAGCAATACGGGTGAGCAGTTCTTC; CDR3aa: CASSNTGEQFF
j_gene: TRBJ2-5; d_gene: TRBD2; abundance: -; v_gene: TRBV4-1; CDR3nt: TGCGCCAGCAGCATTTTCAGCGGGGCCACCATCCAAGAGACCCAGTACTTC; CDR3aa: CASSIFSGATIQETQYF
j_gene: TRBJ2-1; d_gene: TRBD2; abundance: once; v_gene: TRBV30; CDR3nt: TGTGCCTGGAGTGTAGCGGGGGGGGCGCATGAGCAGTTCTTC; CDR3aa: CAWSVAGGAHEQFF
j_gene: TRBJ1-3; d_gene: -; abundance: once; v_gene: TRBV7-8; CDR3nt: TGTGCCAGCAGCTTAGCGAACAGTCCGGCAGGAAACACCATATATTTT; CDR3aa: CASSLANSPAGNTIYF
j_gene: TRBJ1-4; d_gene: -; abundance: -; v_gene: TRBV5-5; CDR3nt: TGTGCCAGCAGCTTACGCGCAACTAATGAAAAACTGTTTTTT; CDR3aa: CASSLRATNEKLFF
j_gene: TRBJ1-1; d_gene: TRBD1; abundance: -; v_gene: TRBV5-1; CDR3nt: TGCGCCAGCAGCCGGACAGGGGGCGACACTGAAGCTTTCTTT; CDR3aa: CASSRTGGDTEAFF
j_gene: TRBJ1-4; d_gene: -; abundance: -; v_gene: TRBV11-2; CDR3nt: TGTGCCAGCAGTCAAACAGGGTTGTCGAGTGAAAAACTGTTTTTT; CDR3aa: CASSQTGLSSEKLFF
j_gene: TRBJ1-2; d_gene: -; abundance: -; v_gene: TRBV19; CDR3nt: TGTGCCAGTAGTATGCCAGGGCGCTATGGCTACACCTTC; CDR3aa: CASSMPGRYGYTF
j_gene: TRBJ1-1; d_gene: TRBD1; abundance: -; v_gene: TRBV2; CDR3nt: TGTGCCAGCCGACAGGGGAGGGACACTGAAGCTTTCTTT; CDR3aa: CASRQGRDTEAFF
j_gene: TRBJ1-2; d_gene: -; abundance: -; v_gene: TRBV6-4; CDR3nt: TGTGCCAGCAGCCCCGGGGAGGCTTGGGGCTACACCTTC; CDR3aa: CASSPGEAWGYTF
j_gene: TRBJ1-4; d_gene: -; abundance: -; v_gene: TRBV2; CDR3nt: TGTGCCAGCCAGAAGGGGAATAATGAAAAACTGTTTTTT; CDR3aa: CASQKGNNEKLFF
j_gene: TRBJ1-1; d_gene: TRBD1; abundance: once; v_gene: TRBV30; CDR3nt: TGTGCCTGGAGGCCCCAGACAGGGGTCACTGAAGCTTTCTTT; CDR3aa: CAWRPQTGVTEAFF
j_gene: TRBJ1-4; d_gene: -; abundance: -; v_gene: TRBV5-1; CDR3nt: TGCGCCAGCAGCTTGGGCCGTCTAAATGAAAAACTGTTTTTT; CDR3aa: CASSLGRLNEKLFF
j_gene: TRBJ1-1; d_gene: -; abundance: -; v_gene: TRBV30; CDR3nt: TGTGCCTGGAGATGGGGGGGGAACACTGAAGCTTTCTTT; CDR3aa: CAWRWGGNTEAFF
j_gene: TRBJ1-5; d_gene: -; abundance: -; v_gene: TRBV7-8; CDR3nt: TGTGCCAGCAGTTACAGGGAGAATCAGCCCCAGCATTTT; CDR3aa: CASSYRENQPQHF
j_gene: TRBJ2-2; d_gene: TRBD2; abundance: -; v_gene: TRBV5-1; CDR3nt: TGCGCCAGCAGCTTGAGCGGGGGCTACACCGGGGAGCTGTTTTTT; CDR3aa: CASSLSGGYTGELFF
j_gene: TRBJ2-2; d_gene: TRBD1; abundance: -; v_gene: TRBV7-8; CDR3nt: TGTGCCAGCAGCCCGACAGGGGATGACACCGGGGAGCTGTTTTTT; CDR3aa: CASSPTGDDTGELFF
j_gene: TRBJ1-3; d_gene: -; abundance: few; v_gene: TRBV7-3; CDR3nt: TGTGCCAGCAGCTTGACAGGTTACTCTGGAAACACCATATATTTT; CDR3aa: CASSLTGYSGNTIYF
j_gene: TRBJ2-7; d_gene: -; abundance: -; v_gene: TRBV6-1; CDR3nt: TGTGCCAGCAGTGATTCGGCGGTTCTTAGCTCCTACGAGCAGTACTTC; CDR3aa: CASSDSAVLSSYEQYF
j_gene: TRBJ1-5; d_gene: TRBD1; abundance: once; v_gene: TRBV12-5; CDR3nt: TGTGCTAGTGGTTTGGGTAAGGGGGCGCCTGGCAAGCCCCAGCATTTT; CDR3aa: CASGLGKGAPGKPQHF
j_gene: TRBJ2-7; d_gene: -; abundance: once; v_gene: TRBV4-1; CDR3nt: TGCGCCAGCAGCCACGCCGTGGTAAGGGGTGGCTACGAGCAGTACTTC; CDR3aa: CASSHAVVRGGYEQYF
j_gene: TRBJ1-4; d_gene: -; abundance: once; v_gene: TRBV5-1; CDR3nt: TGCGCCAGCAGCTTGCCAGGGGATGAAAAACTGTTTTTT; CDR3aa: CASSLPGDEKLFF
j_gene: TRBJ2-1; d_gene: TRBD2; abundance: -; v_gene: TRBV5-4; CDR3nt: TGTGCCAGCAGCTCCGGGGGGGCCTATGAGCAGTTCTTC; CDR3aa: CASSSGGAYEQFF
j_gene: TRBJ1-4; d_gene: -; abundance: -; v_gene: TRBV6-5; CDR3nt: TGTGCCAGCACCTACGTCGGTGAAAAACTGTTTTTT; CDR3aa: CASTYVGEKLFF
j_gene: TRBJ1-2; d_gene: -; abundance: -; v_gene: TRBV5-8; CDR3nt: TGTGCCAGCAGCTTGAAAGGGGCGGGGGGCTACACCTTC; CDR3aa: CASSLKGAGGYTF
j_gene: TRBJ1-3; d_gene: -; abundance: -; v_gene: TRBV5-6; CDR3nt: TGTGCCAGCAGCTTGGGAGGGATTTACTCTGGAAACACCATATATTTT; CDR3aa: CASSLGGIYSGNTIYF
j_gene: TRBJ1-3; d_gene: TRBD1; abundance: -; v_gene: TRBV7-3; CDR3nt: TGTGCCAGTCAGGGGGCGGCTGGAAACACCATATATTTT; CDR3aa: CASQGAAGNTIYF
j_gene: TRBJ2-5; d_gene: -; abundance: -; v_gene: TRBV2; CDR3nt: TGTGCCAGCAGTGAAGGAATGGGCACCCAAGAGACCCAGTACTTC; CDR3aa: CASSEGMGTQETQYF